This T cell receptor beta chain was recovered during a study of CD8 T cells in Susac syndrome. CD8+ and CD4+ T cells circulating in blood were sequenced for TCR beta. It was negative isolation that provided the CD8+ and CD4+ T cells, whereas TEMRA cells were enriched by FACS. The CDR3 contains 14 residues. In germline, CDR1 is MNHEY, CDR2 SMNVEV (reference sequence). V shed 6 bases and J shed 0 bases, with 10 bases lying between them. Random hexamers were used to reverse transcribe roughly 0.45 to 1 ug of RNA. An immunoSEQ multiplex PCR generated amplified TCR beta CDR3 products spanning 54 Vbeta and 13 Jbeta. TCRdb re-called the immunoSEQ multiplex PCR reads through MiXCR, storing one row per CDR3 protein. The data contain 100,000 to 150,000 distinct CDR3 sequences, 90% to 95% of them singletons.

The clonotype originates from a human donor in good health. Material: CD4+ T cells from PBMCs. The chain has TRBV27 and TRBJ2-3; possibly TRBD2 for D (5 bases). In nucleotides, the CDR3 is TGTGCCAGCAGCGGGGTTAGTAGCACAGATACGCAGTATTTT. Protein: CASSGVSSTDTQYF.